A selection of T cell receptor beta chains follows, all from one sample in a study of T cells after yellow fever vaccination. TCRdb re-derived calls from the 5' RACE reads in MiXCR, one entry per CDR3 protein. The sample records fewer than 650,000 distinct CDR3 sequences, 21% being singletons. The material was PBMCs, obtained 20 to 25 days after the first yellow fever vaccination. All receptors come from a man between 18 and 35 years old who received the YFV17D yellow fever vaccine. Both conserved end residues are part of each CDR3.

>14|TRBV15
CATSRTLGTDTQSF
>18|TRBV11-2
CASSSPRDAGHSYNEQFF
>12|TRBV5-4
CASSLVGGKLFF
>14|TRBV12-3/TRBV12-4
CASSPETGGYEQYF
>13|TRBV29-1
CGVRDREFARQYF
>16|TRBV7-2
CASSLGFSGGLYEQYF
>15|TRBV12-3/TRBV12-4
CASRETRIRGWGYTF
>12|TRBV20-1
CSARRGTAAQYF
>14|TRBV6-1
CASIGTGGIETQYF
>14|TRBV7-2
CASSRGGAFYEQYF
>15|TRBV20-1
CSARGDGMENTEAFF
>18|TRBV11-2
CASSISDGISGNWGGYTF
>16|TRBV5-4
CASSYVGGYSTDTQYF
>14|TRBV9
CASSPPQTVNGYTF
>17|TRBV20-1
CSADDRDSPQWDSPLHF
>12|TRBV6-1
CASSSMMDEQYF
>14|TRBV6-2/TRBV6-3
CASSYDRVGTEAFF
>15|TRBV15
CATSNRTGLQEKLFF
>15|TRBV7-2
CASSLLGAGANVLTF
>17|TRBV5-1
CASSLTSGGISSYEQYF
>14|TRBV12-3/TRBV12-4
CASTPGHGNTEAFF
>15|TRBV5-1
CASSLDRPGIEGAFF
>14|TRBV27
CASRDGQGRDTQYF
>12|TRBV29-1
CSAGQLNYGYTF
>14|TRBV2
CASSERTSNQPQHF
>14|TRBV24-1
CATSDPGPTDTQYF
>16|TRBV6-2/TRBV6-3
CASSYFGSGGNQPQHF
>13|TRBV5-4
CASSPKTGGGYTF
>18|TRBV3-1
CASSQDWAAGGLYNEQFF
>13|TRBV6-5
CASTPQMRGEQYF
>14|TRBV28
CASSLAGNNQPQHF
>15|TRBV7-2
CASSFQGAGEETQYF
>16|TRBV2
CASRPLSGQVTGELFF
>15|TRBV7-2
CASSPRQGSYNEQFF
>15|TRBV29-1
CSVEEGRGAAHEQYF
>14|TRBV12-3/TRBV12-4
CASRLRGPWEKLFF
>12|TRBV7-2
CASSLQFWEQFF
>13|TRBV20-1
CSAGTGGSYEQYF
>15|TRBV9
CASSVGGVGTDTQYF
>14|TRBV5-1
CASSKGQVNYGYTF
>13|TRBV20-1
CSAREGTNYGYTF
>17|TRBV14
CASSQEIGTLLRNTIYF
>16|TRBV7-3
CASSRSSGEGTDTQYF
>14|TRBV11-2
CASRLRLSTDTQYF
>14|TRBV12-3/TRBV12-4
CASSPDRSNQPQHF
>17|TRBV4-3
CASSQDYSGTLFYEQYF